One T cell receptor beta chain is described in this entry. The data belong to a study of Ad26.COV2.S vaccination and SARS-CoV-2 variants. Trimming stripped 5 bases from V and 0 bases from J, with 11 bases between. The CDR3 covers 15 residues. The germline V gene has CDR1 SGHRS and CDR2 YFSETQ. Assay: immunoSEQ multiplex PCR; the TCRdb copy retains only in-frame clones and omits some. The table has some 320,000 clones, around four fifths seen once. The sample's treatment: about 20 received Ad26.COV2.S at low or high dose, single or two shots; a few received placebo; per-sample allocation not given. Day 63 after the first vaccine or placebo injection was the time point for sampling.

The source material was peripheral blood, sampled in a trial of Ad26.COV2.S vaccine versus placebo. The chain is built from TRBV5-1 and TRBJ1-4, with TRBD1 as a possible D gene (5 bases). This TCR came from a person aged 18-60 years who received the Ad26.COV2.S COVID-19 vaccine or a placebo. In DNA, the CDR3 is TGCGCCAGCAGGGCGGGACGGCCAACTAATGAAAAACTGTTTTTT. Its translation is CASRAGRPTNEKLFF.